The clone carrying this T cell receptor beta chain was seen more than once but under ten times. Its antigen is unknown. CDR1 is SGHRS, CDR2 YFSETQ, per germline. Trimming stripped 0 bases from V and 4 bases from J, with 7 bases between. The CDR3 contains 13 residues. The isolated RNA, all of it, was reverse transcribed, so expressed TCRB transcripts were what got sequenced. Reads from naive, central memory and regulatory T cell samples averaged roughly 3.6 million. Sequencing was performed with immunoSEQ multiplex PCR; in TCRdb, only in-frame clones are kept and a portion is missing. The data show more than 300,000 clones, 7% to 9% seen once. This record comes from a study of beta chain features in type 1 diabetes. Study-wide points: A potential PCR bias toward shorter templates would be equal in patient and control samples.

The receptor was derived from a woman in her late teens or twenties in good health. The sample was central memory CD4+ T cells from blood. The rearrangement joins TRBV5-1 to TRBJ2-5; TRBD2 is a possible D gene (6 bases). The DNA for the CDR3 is TGCGCCAGCAGCTTGGGCGGGACAGAGACCCAGTACTTC. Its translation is CASSLGGTETQYF. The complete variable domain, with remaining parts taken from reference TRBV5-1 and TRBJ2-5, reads KAGVTQTPRYLIKTRGQQVTLSCSPISGHRSVSWYQQTPGQGLQFLFEYFSETQRNKGNFPGRFSGRQFSNSRSEMNVSTLELGDSALYLCASSLGGTETQYFGPGTRLLVL.